Listed here are 23 T cell receptor beta chains from one sample, sequenced in a study of blood T cell repertoires in COVID-19. Sequencing used immunoSEQ multiplex PCR; TCRdb keeps in-frame clones, though not all of them. The table records about 220,000 clones, roughly 81% of them present only once. The sequenced sample consisted of peripheral blood. The source of these receptors is a man aged 50 or older who had recovered from COVID-19.

The gene calls are TRBV7-7 and TRBJ2-3; TRBD1 aligns across 9 bases. Trimming removed 6 bases from V and 4 bases from J; junction bases left unmatched: 8. From germline, CDR1 is SSHAT and CDR2 FNYEAQ (reference sequence). There are 15 residues in the CDR3. This CDR3 is CASSPQGAGPDTQYF. Here the CDR3 DNA reads TGTGCCAGCAGTCCACAGGGGGCGGGCCCAGATACGCAGTATTTT. The whole variable domain, remainder taken from reference TRBV7-7 and TRBJ2-3, is GAGVSQSPRYKVTKRGQDVTLRCDPISSHATLYWYQQALGQGPEFLTYFNYEAQPDKSGLPSDRFSAERPEGSISTLTIQRTEQRDSAMYRCASSPQGAGPDTQYFGPGTRLTVL.

The J gene is TRBJ1-3, the V gene TRBV5-5, with D perhaps TRBD1 (5 bases). Trimming pared 0 bases from V and 2 bases from J, leaving 12 bases between. Per the germline V gene, CDR1 is SGHKS and CDR2 is YYEKEE (reference sequence). The CDR3 consists of 16 residues. The CDR3 loop is CASSLALQETGNTIYF. CDR3 sequence (DNA): TGTGCCAGCAGCTTGGCTTTACAGGAGACTGGAAACACCATATATTTT.

The CDR3 loop is CASSQGGIGVEYF. The CDR3 nucleotides are TGTGCCAGCAGCCAAGGGGGTATAGGGGTAGAGTACTTC. The chain carries TRBV3-1 (or the pseudogene TRBV3-2) and TRBJ2-7; tentatively, D is TRBD1 (5 bases). Trimming took off 1 base at V and 11 bases at J, with 15 bases between the two ends. Germline V lookup: CDR1 LGHDT, CDR2 YNNKEL (reference sequence). The CDR3 runs 13 residues.

This chain connects TRBV19 to TRBJ1-2; TRBD1 agrees at 7 bases. This CDR3 region has 15 residues. V was clipped by 5 bases and J by 0 bases; unmatched bases: 6. In germline, CDR1 is LNHDA, CDR2 SQIVND (reference sequence). The CDR3 region is CASSPWDRANYGYTF. CDR3 nucleotides: TGTGCCAGTAGTCCATGGGACAGAGCTAACTATGGCTACACCTTC.

The chain has TRBV5-6 and TRBJ2-3; 8 bases match TRBD1. Germline CDR1 reads SGHDT; CDR2 reads YYEEEE. The J segment lost 7 bases and the V segment lost 1 base, leaving 2 bases of the junction unmatched. This CDR3 contains 13 residues. In nucleotides, the CDR3 is TGTGCCAGCAGCTTGCAGGGGGCAAATACGCAGTATTTT. The encoded protein is CASSLQGANTQYF.

In regard to this clone: At one boundary the junction diverges from the germline segment, which might be a read error. The V call is TRBV19, the J call TRBJ1-3; 7 bases map to TRBD1. The CDR3 length is 15 residues. Germline V gene sequence: CDR1 LNHDA, CDR2 SQIVND (reference sequence). CDR3 in DNA: TGTACCAGTAGAGAAACAGGGGTCTCTGGAAACACCATATATTTT. This encodes CTSRETGVSGNTIYF.

J is TRBJ2-7 and V is TRBV15; 16 positions match TRBD2. There are 19 residues in the CDR3. J was trimmed by 4 bases and V by 0 bases; bases with no gene match: 9. CDR1 is LNHNV, CDR2 YYDKDF, per germline (reference sequence). Here the CDR3 DNA reads TGTGCCACCAGCAGAGATCTGGGACTAGCGGGAGGGCCTAGGTACGAGCAGTACTTC. It encodes CATSRDLGLAGGPRYEQYF.

The CDR3 DNA sequence: TGTGCCAGCAGCAAAGCTTGGGGACAGAGCACAGATACGCAGTATTTT. It translates to CASSKAWGQSTDTQYF. The V and J genes are TRBV21-1 and TRBJ2-3; the listed D gene, TRBD1, was not tested against the DNA. TRBV21-1 is designated a pseudogene. The CDR3 contains 16 residues.

The CDR3 sequence: CASSQLAGGYNEQFF. CDR3 DNA: TGTGCCAGCAGTCAACTAGCGGGAGGGTACAATGAGCAGTTCTTC. This chain uses TRBV6-4 with TRBJ2-1, with 13 nucleotides matching TRBD2. CDR1 is MRHNA and CDR2 is SNTAGT in the germline V gene. Trimming removed 5 bases from V and 4 bases from J; junction bases left unmatched: 2. The CDR3 is made up of 15 amino acids.

This clone was detected only a few times. V is TRBV6-6 and J is TRBJ1-3; TRBD1 is a possible D gene (5 bases). The germline V gene has CDR1 MNHNY and CDR2 SVGAGI (reference sequence). V lost 6 bases and J lost 4, with 13 bases in between. The CDR3 is 14 amino acids. The CDR3 nucleotides are TGTGCCAGCAGATTTCAGGGCGCAGGAAACACCATATATTTT. It is translated as CASRFQGAGNTIYF.

The CDR3 DNA sequence: TGTGCCAGCAGCCTAGCGGGAGTCCGGCATGAGCAGTTCTTC. Translated, it gives CASSLAGVRHEQFF. This sequence joins TRBV6-5 and TRBJ2-1; 10 nucleotides match TRBD2. The CDR3 is made up of 14 amino acids. V shed 6 bases, J shed 8 bases, and the junction held 7 bases outside the gene matches. Germline lookup yields CDR1 MNHEY and CDR2 SVGAGI.

CDR3 DNA: TGTGCCAGCACCTTAACCAGGTTCAACACCGGGGAGCTGTTTTTT. Its translation: CASTLTRFNTGELFF. The chain combines TRBV6-5 with TRBJ2-2, with D hard to call. Looked up from germline, CDR1 is MNHEY and CDR2 is SVGAGI. Trimming took 7 bases from V and 2 from J, leaving 14 bases between them. The CDR3 consists of 15 residues.

The V call is TRBV6-5, the J call TRBJ2-3; 7 bases map to TRBD2. With 6 bases clipped from V and 9 bases from J, the junction kept 9 bases outside the gene matches. Germline assignment: CDR1 MNHEY and CDR2 SVGAGI. The CDR3 totals 13 residues. This chain's CDR3 is CASSSREVGTQYF. The CDR3 DNA reads as TGTGCCAGCAGCAGCCGGGAGGTCGGGACGCAGTATTTT.

The CDR3 sequence: CAITGDGHEAFF. The CDR3 DNA reads TGTGCCATCACAGGAGACGGACACGAAGCTTTCTTT. The chain has TRBV10-3 and TRBJ1-1; a possible D gene is TRBD1 (5 bases). V shed 7 bases and J shed 8 bases, with 14 bases lying between them. Germline lookup yields CDR1 ENHRY and CDR2 SYGVKD. The CDR3 is 12 residues long.

In nucleotides, the CDR3 is TGTGCCAGTAGTTATGGGGGCAGGGGTGGGAATCAGCCCCAGCATTTT. Translating it yields CASSYGGRGGNQPQHF. The chain combines TRBV19 with TRBJ1-5; D may be TRBD1 (6 bases). The CDR3 totals 16 residues. The ends were cut back, 5 bases at V and 4 bases at J, with 18 bases in the middle. From germline, CDR1 is LNHDA and CDR2 SQIVND (reference sequence).

The V call is TRBV5-8, the J call TRBJ1-3; D unresolved. Looked up from germline, CDR1 is SGHTS and CDR2 is YDEGEE. CDR3 length: 14 residues. V was clipped by 4 bases and J by 2 bases, with 10 bases between them. The CDR3 region is CASSAGGTGNTIYF. The CDR3 nucleotides are TGTGCCAGCAGCGCCGGCGGAACTGGAAACACCATATATTTT. The full variable domain, rest sourced from reference TRBV5-8 and TRBJ1-3, is EAGVTQSPTHLIKTRGQQATLRCSPISGHTSVYWYQQALGLGLQFLLWYDEGEERNRGNFPPRFSGRQFPNYSSELNVNALELEDSALYLCASSAGGTGNTIYFGEGSWLTVV.

This chain joins TRBV7-2 and TRBJ2-5; D remains unclear. Between the trimmed V and J ends, which lost 1 base and 6 bases, there was a span of 9 bases. This CDR3 comprises 13 residues. Germline V gives CDR1 SGHTA, CDR2 FQGNSA. The CDR3 DNA reads TGTGCCAGCAGCTTAGACTCTTTAAAGACCCAGTACTTC. This gives the protein CASSLDSLKTQYF.

The DNA of the CDR3 is TGTGCCAGCAGTCCCGGACAGGGAGAAGGGGAGACCCAGTACTTC. This codes for CASSPGQGEGETQYF. V usage is TRBV28 and J usage is TRBJ2-5, with 8 nucleotides matching TRBD1. V shed 5 bases, J shed 5 bases, and the junction held 10 bases outside the gene matches. CDR1 is MDHEN and CDR2 is SYDVKM in the germline V gene. This CDR3 is 15 amino acids long.

The chain employs TRBV7-9 and TRBJ2-7; possibly TRBD2 for D (5 bases). CDR1 is SEHNR, CDR2 FQNEAQ, per germline (reference sequence). The CDR3 is 15 amino acids. Trimming took 5 bases from V and 6 from J, leaving 20 bases between them. CDR3 DNA sequence: TGTGCCAGCAGCCCTAGGACTGACCCCCTTACCGAGCAGTACTTC. This gives the protein CASSPRTDPLTEQYF. Full variable domain (missing parts from reference TRBV7-9 and TRBJ2-7): DTGVSQNPRHKITKRGQNVTFRCDPISEHNRLYWYRQTLGQGPEFLTYFQNEAQLEKSRLLSDRFSAERPKGSFSTLEIQRTEQGDSAMYLCASSPRTDPLTEQYFGPGTRLTVT.

V is TRBV27 and J is TRBJ2-7, with TRBD2 matching 11 bases. V trimming: 6 bases; J trimming: 0 bases; junction bases outside the gene matches: 4. Germline V gene lookup returns CDR1 MNHEY and CDR2 SMNVEV (reference sequence). The CDR3 length is 15 residues. The CDR3 coding sequence is TGTGCCAGCAGCCAGGGACTAGCGGTCTCCTACGAGCAGTACTTC. This gives the protein CASSQGLAVSYEQYF.

This clone has only a few counts. CDR3 loop: CASSELAYYEQYF. The CDR3 DNA follows: TGTGCCAGCAGTGAATTGGCTTACTACGAGCAGTACTTC. The chain carries TRBV2 and TRBJ2-7; D uncertain. V was shortened by 2 bases and J by 3 bases, with 8 bases between the two germline ends. Germline CDR1 and CDR2: SNHLY and FYNNEI. The CDR3 is 13 residues long.

This chain joins TRBV30 and TRBJ2-7; D remains unclear. V dropped 0 bases and J dropped 6 bases, with 12 bases sitting between them. There are 13 residues in the CDR3. Looked up from germline, CDR1 is GTSNPN and CDR2 is SVGIG (reference sequence). The CDR3 sequence: CAWSVQDWFEQYF. In DNA, the CDR3 is TGTGCCTGGAGTGTACAAGACTGGTTCGAGCAGTACTTC. The full variable domain, completed using reference TRBV30 and TRBJ2-7, is SQTIHQWPATLVQPVGSPLSLECTVEGTSNPNLYWYRQAAGRGLQLLFYSVGIGQISSEVPQNLSASRPQDRQFILSSKKLLLSDSGFYLCAWSVQDWFEQYFGPGTRLTVT.

CDR3 in amino acids: CASSVSSAHNEQFF. The CDR3 nucleotides read TGTGCCAGCAGCGTAAGTAGCGCCCACAATGAGCAGTTCTTC. The gene calls are TRBV9 and TRBJ2-1, with D possibly being TRBD2 (5 bases). Germline CDR1 is SGDLS and CDR2 is YYNGEE. Trimming cost V 1 base and J 5 bases, with 10 bases left between them. The CDR3 is 14 residues long.